These T cell receptor beta chains were read from a single sample in a study of T cell responses to AZD1222 COVID-19 vaccine. TCRdb's table, derived via immunoSEQ multiplex PCR, lists solely in-frame clones and lacks some. The sample records some 100,000 clones, around 91% being singletons. This sample comprised peripheral blood, obtained 28 days after the second AZD1222 dose. The receptor source for this set is an adult who received the AZD1222 COVID-19 vaccine. The CDR3 runs from the conserved cysteine through the conserved F or W. A D gene is named only where the DNA matches it firmly. Clone size, where shown, is once, few, many, or a class for clones that have expanded.

.,TRBJ2-3,once,TRBV11-2,TGTGCCAGCAGCCCCTATGAGACTAGGGGACGTGATACGCAGTATTTT,CASSPYETRGRDTQYF
TRBD2,TRBJ2-1,.,TRBV2,TGTGCCAGCAGTGCTAGCGGGGGGGCCTACAATGAGCAGTTCTTC,CASSASGGAYNEQFF
.,TRBJ2-3,.,TRBV5-1,TGCGCCAGCAGCGCCGGGGGTATTAGCACAGATACGCAGTATTTT,CASSAGGISTDTQYF
TRBD1,TRBJ1-1,once,TRBV29-1,TGCAGCGTTTCCAGGGGGCGCGTCACTGAAGCTTTCTTT,CSVSRGRVTEAFF
.,TRBJ2-1,.,TRBV30,TGTGCCTGGAGTGTACATGTAGGGCAGAAACTATACAATGAGCAGTTCTTC,CAWSVHVGQKLYNEQFF
.,TRBJ2-2,.,TRBV19,TGTGCCAGTAGTTTCCTCTTCCCTCTATACAGGGCGGATAACACCGGGGAGCTGTTTTTT,CASSFLFPLYRADNTGELFF
.,TRBJ1-2,.,TRBV15,TGTGCCACCAGCAGAGACCTAGGGGCAGGGGACGGCTACACCTTC,CATSRDLGAGDGYTF
.,TRBJ2-1,.,TRBV5-1,TGCGCCAGCAGCTTGGTTGCCCGGGAGTACAATGAGCAGTTCTTC,CASSLVAREYNEQFF
.,TRBJ1-5,.,TRBV12-3/TRBV12-4,TGTGCCAGCTCCCCAGGGGCGCCCCAGCATTTT,CASSPGAPQHF
.,TRBJ2-7,.,TRBV21-1,TGTGCCAGCAGCAAACGGAGGGCCCAATACGAGCAGTACTTC,CASSKRRAQYEQYF
.,TRBJ2-2,.,TRBV27,TGTGCCAGCCCAAAGGGTTATACCGGGGAGCTGTTTTTT,CASPKGYTGELFF
.,TRBJ1-2,once,TRBV3-1/TRBV3-2,TGTGCCAGCAGCCAAGAAACTAACTATGGCTACACCTTC,CASSQETNYGYTF
.,TRBJ1-5,.,TRBV19,TGTGCCAGTAGTTCTGAGACACAGGGTAAGCGCGGTCAGCCCCAGCATTTT,CASSSETQGKRGQPQHF
.,TRBJ2-7,.,TRBV7-9,TGTGCCAGCAGCTTAGTTGAGGGATATCTCTACGAGCAGTACTTC,CASSLVEGYLYEQYF
.,TRBJ1-1,.,TRBV2,TGTGCCAGCAGTGAGGAGAAGAACACTGAAGCTTTCTTT,CASSEEKNTEAFF
.,TRBJ1-1,.,TRBV18,TGTGCCAGCTCTCTTACAGGCGGTAACACTGAAGCTTTCTTT,CASSLTGGNTEAFF
TRBD1,TRBJ2-1,.,TRBV7-8,TGTGCCAGCAGCAGGGACAGGGAATTTGAGCAGTTCTTC,CASSRDREFEQFF
TRBD1,TRBJ2-3,few,TRBV24-1,TGTGCCACCAGTGACAGGAGCGGGACAGGGACAGATACGCAGTATTTT,CATSDRSGTGTDTQYF
TRBD1,TRBJ2-2,.,TRBV7-2,TGTGCCAGCAGCGGAGACAGGGTGGGCGGGGAGCTGTTTTTT,CASSGDRVGGELFF
.,TRBJ1-1,.,TRBV9,TGTGCCAGCAGCGTAGGGGCAGGGGAGAACACTGAAGCTTTCTTT,CASSVGAGENTEAFF
.,TRBJ1-3,.,TRBV19,TGTGCCAGTACGGGCTGGACAGACTCTGGAAACACCATATATTTT,CASTGWTDSGNTIYF
.,TRBJ2-3,.,TRBV11-2,TGTGCCAGCAGCTCAAGCCGGGACCTATACACAGATACGCAGTATTTT,CASSSSRDLYTDTQYF
.,TRBJ1-1,.,TRBV2,TGTGCCAGCAGTGAAGCTACCCAGAGCATGAACACTGAAGCTTTCTTT,CASSEATQSMNTEAFF
TRBD1,TRBJ2-3,once,TRBV7-9,TGTGCCAGCACCCCCGTCGGATCCGGACAGGGACTAGATACGCAGTATTTT,CASTPVGSGQGLDTQYF
TRBD1,TRBJ1-1,.,TRBV19,TGTGCCAGTAGTGCGGGACAGTTCACTGAAGCTTTCTTT,CASSAGQFTEAFF
.,TRBJ1-2,.,TRBV19,TGTGCCAGTATAGGACGACAGGTGGGCGGCTACACCTTC,CASIGRQVGGYTF
.,TRBJ2-5,.,TRBV7-9,TGTGCCAGCAGCTTATTTGGCGGGACCCAAGAGACCCAGTACTTC,CASSLFGGTQETQYF
.,TRBJ1-4,.,TRBV29-1,TGCAGCGTTCGAACTAATGAAAAACTGTTTTTT,CSVRTNEKLFF
.,TRBJ2-3,.,TRBV9,TGTGCCAGCAAAGAAAAAAAGCCGCCAGATACGCAGTATTTT,CASKEKKPPDTQYF
.,TRBJ1-5,.,TRBV28,TGTGCCAGCAGTTTTGGGACACGGGCGAATCAGCCCCAGCATTTT,CASSFGTRANQPQHF
TRBD1,TRBJ1-2,.,TRBV11-3,TGTGCCAGCAGATTGGCACCCCCGCTCAGGGGGCTAGACGGCTACACCTTC,CASRLAPPLRGLDGYTF
.,TRBJ2-2,few,TRBV6-4,TGTGCCAGCAGCAACGGGGGAGAAGACACCGGGGAGCTGTTTTTT,CASSNGGEDTGELFF
TRBD1,TRBJ1-2,once,TRBV5-1,TGCGCCAGCCGACTTGGCCAGGGGGCGAGCTATGGCTACACCTTC,CASRLGQGASYGYTF
TRBD2,TRBJ2-7,.,TRBV15,TGTGCCACCAGCAGCGCGGCGGTGGGACTAGCGGGAGGGCTAGACGAGCAGTACTTC,CATSSAAVGLAGGLDEQYF
.,TRBJ1-1,.,TRBV7-3,TGTGCCAGCAGCTTATATTGGGTCGGGCCTACCCTGAACACTGAAGCTTTCTTT,CASSLYWVGPTLNTEAFF
.,TRBJ2-2,.,TRBV28,TGTGCCAGCTGGGACTTTAACACCGGGGAGCTGTTTTTT,CASWDFNTGELFF
.,TRBJ2-6,.,TRBV27,TGTGCAGCGAGGAGGGCTGGGGCCAACGTCCTGACTTTC,CAARRAGANVLTF
.,TRBJ1-1,.,TRBV3-1/TRBV3-2,TGTGCCAGCAGCCAAGTCCTTGACTTGAACACTGAAGCTTTCTTT,CASSQVLDLNTEAFF
TRBD1,TRBJ1-5,few,TRBV6-5,TGTGCCAGCAGTACAGACAGGGGTCAGCCCCAGCATTTT,CASSTDRGQPQHF
.,TRBJ1-1,.,TRBV5-1,TGCGCCAGCAGCTTGGTCGGGTCCGAAGCTTTCTTT,CASSLVGSEAFF
TRBD1,TRBJ2-7,.,TRBV11-2,TGTGCCAGCAGCCCAGGACAGGGACCCTACGAGCAGTACTTC,CASSPGQGPYEQYF
.,TRBJ1-1,.,TRBV2,TGTGCCAGCATTATCATCACTGAAGCTTTCTTT,CASIIITEAFF
.,TRBJ1-4,.,TRBV2,TGTGCCAGCAGTTCTGGACAGTTACTTAATGAAAAACTGTTTTTT,CASSSGQLLNEKLFF
.,TRBJ1-2,.,TRBV7-9,TGTGCCAGCAGCTTCGGTTCTCTAAGGGGAGTCGATGGCTACACCTTC,CASSFGSLRGVDGYTF
.,TRBJ2-3,.,TRBV2,TGTGCCAGCACCCTCGAAAGCCAACATACGCAGTATTTT,CASTLESQHTQYF
.,TRBJ1-1,.,TRBV18,TGTGCCAGCTCACCACTTGGGGGTGAAGCTTTCTTT,CASSPLGGEAFF
.,TRBJ1-4,.,TRBV6-4,TGTGCCAGCCATTATGCAACTAATGAAAAACTGTTTTTT,CASHYATNEKLFF
.,TRBJ2-3,.,TRBV2,TGTGCCAGCAGTGATCCCGTGGGAGCGGCGGATACGCAGTATTTT,CASSDPVGAADTQYF
.,TRBJ1-4,.,TRBV6-6,TGTGCCAGCAGTTACTATGGAGGGGCAACTAATGAAAAACTGTTTTTT,CASSYYGGATNEKLFF
.,TRBJ1-1,.,TRBV6-5,TGTGCCAGCAGTTACAGTTTTAACACTGAAGCTTTCTTT,CASSYSFNTEAFF
TRBD1,TRBJ1-1,.,TRBV12-3/TRBV12-4,TGTGCCAGCAGTTTGGGGACAGGGGGCAGGGTTTTCTTT,CASSLGTGGRVFF
.,TRBJ2-6,once,TRBV7-3,TGTGCCAGCAGCTCCACCGGAAGGACTGGGGCCAACGTCCTGACTTTC,CASSSTGRTGANVLTF
.,TRBJ2-2,few,TRBV19,TGTGCCAGTAGTATCACGGGGGTGGCCGGGGAGCTGTTTTTT,CASSITGVAGELFF
.,TRBJ1-1,.,TRBV29-1,TGCAGCGTTGAATCGACAGCGTTGAACACTGAAGCTTTCTTT,CSVESTALNTEAFF
.,TRBJ2-1,.,TRBV12-2,TGTGCAAGTCGCTTAGGAACGGTAGGACAGGGCCTAAACAATGAGCAGTTCTTC,CASRLGTVGQGLNNEQFF